Only a few counts were recorded for the clone carrying this T cell receptor beta chain. Authors' analysis steps: Estimation of nucleated cell counts relied on the amplification of reference gene primers. Some clones are missing from TCRdb's copy, which holds only in-frame ones; the method was immunoSEQ multiplex PCR. V, J and clone size reflect that table, while D and trimming were determined from the DNA. The repertoire has fewer than 200,000 clones, less than 85% of them found once; the top ten carry about 3%. The record originates from a study of blood T cell repertoires in COVID-19. Study context: COVID-19 samples, acute and convalescent, were from the United States, Italy and Spain. Sources were T cells, B-cell-depleted T cells, or PBMCs; the material itself was cDNA or gDNA.

The CDR3 is 18 amino acids. Per the germline V gene, CDR1 is SGHTA and CDR2 is FQGNSA. The ends lost 3 bases at V and 5 bases at J; junction bases unmatched: 16. The sequenced sample consisted of peripheral blood. The rearrangement joins TRBV7-2 to TRBJ2-3, with 8 bases lining up with TRBD2. This receptor was taken from a woman older than 75 with acute or convalescent COVID-19. CDR3 in amino acids: CASSFMASGFRAGDTQYF. CDR3 coding DNA: TGTGCCAGCAGCTTCATGGCTAGCGGGTTCAGAGCGGGAGATACGCAGTATTTT.